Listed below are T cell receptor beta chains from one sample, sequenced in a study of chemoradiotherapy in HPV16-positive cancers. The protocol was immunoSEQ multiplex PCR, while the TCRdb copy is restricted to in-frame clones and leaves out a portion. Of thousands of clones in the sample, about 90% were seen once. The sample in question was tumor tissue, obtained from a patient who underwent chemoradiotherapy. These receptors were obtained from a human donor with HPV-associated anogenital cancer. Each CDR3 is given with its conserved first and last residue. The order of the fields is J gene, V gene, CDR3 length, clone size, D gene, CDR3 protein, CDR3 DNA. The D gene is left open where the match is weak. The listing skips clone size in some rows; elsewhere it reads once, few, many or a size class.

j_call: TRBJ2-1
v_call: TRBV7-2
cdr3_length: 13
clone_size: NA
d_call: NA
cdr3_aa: CASSFYPYNEQFF
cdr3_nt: TGTGCCAGCAGCTTTTACCCTTACAATGAGCAGTTCTTC

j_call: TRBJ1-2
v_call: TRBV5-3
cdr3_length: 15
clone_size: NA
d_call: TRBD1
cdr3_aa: CARNFLRDRGHGYTF
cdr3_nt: TGTGCCAGAAATTTCCTCCGGGACAGGGGGCATGGCTACACCTTC

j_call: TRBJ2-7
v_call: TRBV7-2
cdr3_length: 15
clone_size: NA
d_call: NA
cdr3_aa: CASSLDMGPGYEQYF
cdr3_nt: TGTGCCAGCAGCTTAGATATGGGGCCAGGCTACGAGCAGTACTTC

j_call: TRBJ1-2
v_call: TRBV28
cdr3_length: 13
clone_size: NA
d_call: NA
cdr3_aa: CASSPDSTYGYTF
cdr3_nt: TGTGCCAGCAGCCCCGACAGTACCTATGGCTACACCTTC

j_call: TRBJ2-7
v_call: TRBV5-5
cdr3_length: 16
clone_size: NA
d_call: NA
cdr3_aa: CASSLRGSPVGYEQYF
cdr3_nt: TGTGCCAGCAGCTTGCGAGGCTCCCCGGTGGGCTACGAGCAGTACTTC

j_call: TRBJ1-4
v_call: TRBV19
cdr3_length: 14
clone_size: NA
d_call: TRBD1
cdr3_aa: CASNRGRPGEKLFF
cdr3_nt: TGTGCCAGTAACAGGGGGAGGCCGGGTGAAAAACTGTTTTTT

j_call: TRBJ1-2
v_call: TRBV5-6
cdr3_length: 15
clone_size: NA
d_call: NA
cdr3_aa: CASSWGVRDLYGYTF
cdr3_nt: TGTGCCAGCAGCTGGGGTGTCAGGGATTTATATGGCTACACCTTC

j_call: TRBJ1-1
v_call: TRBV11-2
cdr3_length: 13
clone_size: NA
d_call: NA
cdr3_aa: CASSRQGNTEAFF
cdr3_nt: TGTGCCAGCAGCCGCCAGGGGAACACTGAAGCTTTCTTT

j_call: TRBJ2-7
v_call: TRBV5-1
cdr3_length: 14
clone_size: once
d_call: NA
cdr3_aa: CASSYSGANSEQYF
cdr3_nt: TGCGCCAGCAGCTACTCCGGAGCCAACTCCGAGCAGTACTTC

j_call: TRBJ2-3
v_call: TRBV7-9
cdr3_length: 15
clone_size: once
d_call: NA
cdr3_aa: CASSLVRDFSDTQYF
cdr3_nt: TGTGCCAGCAGCTTAGTTCGCGACTTCTCAGATACGCAGTATTTT

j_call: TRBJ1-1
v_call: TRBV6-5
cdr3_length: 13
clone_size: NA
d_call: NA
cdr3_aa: CASSETVNTEAFF
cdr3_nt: TGTGCCAGCAGTGAGACAGTGAACACTGAAGCTTTCTTT

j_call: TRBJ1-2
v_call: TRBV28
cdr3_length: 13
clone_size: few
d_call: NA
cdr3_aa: CASSVRGGIGYTF
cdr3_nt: TGTGCCAGCAGTGTCAGGGGCGGAATTGGCTACACCTTC

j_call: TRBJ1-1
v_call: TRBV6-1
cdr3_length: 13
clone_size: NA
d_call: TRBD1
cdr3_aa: CASSDRAPPVAFF
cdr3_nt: TGTGCCAGCAGCGACAGGGCCCCACCGGTAGCTTTCTTT

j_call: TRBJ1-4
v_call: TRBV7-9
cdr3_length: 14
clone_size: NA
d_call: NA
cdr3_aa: CASSLGGGVEKLFF
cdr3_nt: TGTGCCAGCAGCTTAGGGGGGGGAGTCGAAAAACTGTTTTTT

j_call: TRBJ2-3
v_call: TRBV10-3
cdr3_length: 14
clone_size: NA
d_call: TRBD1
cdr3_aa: CAISEGQDTDTQYF
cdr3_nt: TGTGCCATCAGTGAAGGACAGGATACAGATACGCAGTATTTT